Below are 25 T cell receptor beta chains sequenced from a single sample in a study of PD-L1 blockade in urothelial cancer. The time point here: pretreatment peripheral blood. The table came from immunoSEQ multiplex PCR; TCRdb's copy has only in-frame clones and leaves some out. This sample has 45,000 or so clones, with around four fifths found just once. This specimen consisted of PBMCs, obtained around atezolizumab (anti-PD-L1) treatment. Source of these receptors: a man aged 50-59 years with urothelial cancer.

This sequence joins TRBV5-1 and TRBJ1-3; D is perhaps TRBD1 (6 bases). The CDR3 totals 14 residues. The ends were cut back, 1 base at V and 4 bases at J, with 9 bases in the middle. Germline V gene sequence: CDR1 SGHRS, CDR2 YFSETQ. In nucleotides, the CDR3 is TGCGCCAGCAGCTTGTCAGGGACAGGAAACACCATATATTTT. Translating gives CASSLSGTGNTIYF.

The chain carries TRBV19 and TRBJ1-6, with D maybe TRBD1 (5 bases). The CDR3 covers 14 residues. Between the trimmed V and J ends, which lost 6 bases and 7 bases, there was a span of 13 bases. The germline CDR1 and CDR2 sequences are LNHDA and SQIVND (reference sequence). The CDR3 here is CASSRTGPNSPLHF. The CDR3 DNA follows: TGTGCCAGTAGCCGAACAGGTCCCAATTCACCCCTCCACTTT.

V gene TRBV15 combines with J gene TRBJ2-2, with D uncertain. The CDR3 has 12 amino acids. Per germline, CDR1 LNHNV and CDR2 YYDKDF (reference sequence). The V end lost 5 bases, the J end lost 6 bases, and 7 bases lay between the germline ends. The CDR3 sequence: CATSPLSGELFF. The CDR3, as DNA: TGTGCCACCAGCCCCCTATCCGGGGAGCTGTTTTTT.

V is TRBV19 and J is TRBJ1-1, with TRBD1 as a possible D gene (6 bases). In germline, CDR1 is LNHDA, CDR2 SQIVND (reference sequence). Trimming stripped 6 bases from V and 0 bases from J, with 8 bases between. The CDR3 is made up of 13 amino acids. The CDR3 protein is CASRGALNTEAFF. CDR3 bases: TGTGCCAGTAGGGGGGCCCTGAACACTGAAGCTTTCTTT.

The V call is TRBV10-3, the J call TRBJ2-1, with D possibly matching TRBD2 (6 bases). Germline V gives CDR1 ENHRY, CDR2 SYGVKD. Trimming removed 4 bases at V and 10 bases at J, with 20 bases between. The CDR3 runs 15 residues. DNA for the CDR3: TGTGCCATCAGTGGCGGGGCCCTCTCCTCAGGAGAGCAGTTCTTC. Its translation is CAISGGALSSGEQFF.

The V gene is TRBV9, the J gene TRBJ2-2, with 11 nucleotides matching TRBD1. The CDR3 is 16 residues long. Germline V lookup: CDR1 SGDLS, CDR2 YYNGEE. With 0 bases clipped from V and 5 bases from J, the junction kept 3 bases outside the gene matches. The chain's CDR3 is CASSVVGTGGTGELFF. Written as DNA, the CDR3 is TGTGCCAGCAGCGTAGTCGGGACAGGGGGTACCGGGGAGCTGTTTTTT.

The rearrangement joins TRBV18 to TRBJ2-4; weak D call: TRBD1 (5 bases). The CDR3 loop spans 16 amino acids. V was trimmed by 3 bases and J by 2 bases, leaving 14 bases between them. In germline, CDR1 is KGHSH, CDR2 LQKENI. The CDR3, as DNA: TGTGCCAGCTCACCGGTAGGGGCCGGTACCAAAAACATTCAGTACTTC. Its translation is CASSPVGAGTKNIQYF.

The chain has TRBV19 and TRBJ2-1; 14 positions match TRBD2. This CDR3 contains 15 residues. The V gene's germline CDR1 is LNHDA and CDR2 SQIVND (reference sequence). J was trimmed by 9 bases and V by 4 bases; bases with no gene match: 5. The CDR3 sequence: CASSTRTSGGSEQFF. CDR3 coding DNA: TGTGCCAGTAGTACTCGGACTAGCGGGGGGAGTGAGCAGTTCTTC.

The CDR3 reads CASSSPDRSYGYTF. The DNA for the CDR3 is TGTGCCAGCAGCTCCCCCGACAGATCCTATGGCTACACCTTC. This chain links TRBV7-2 with TRBJ1-2, with a tentative D call TRBD1 (5 bases). The ends were cut back, 4 bases at V and 4 bases at J, with 13 bases in the middle. Germline loops: CDR1 SGHTA, CDR2 FQGNSA. The CDR3 totals 14 residues.

The J gene is TRBJ1-1, the V gene TRBV9, with a possible D match to TRBD1 (6 bases). CDR1 and CDR2 from the germline V gene are SGDLS and YYNGEE. V was trimmed by 4 bases and J by 6 bases, leaving 19 bases between them. The CDR3 has 15 residues. CDR3 DNA: TGTGCCAGCAGCCCCCAAATAACAGGGTCGGCTGAAGCTTTCTTT. As protein: CASSPQITGSAEAFF.

The table lists this clone with a count of one. V usage is TRBV4-1 and J usage is TRBJ2-1; 9 positions agree with TRBD1. Germline trimming cut 4 bases from V and 8 bases from J; bases unmatched to any gene: 9. The CDR3 consists of 15 residues. Germline V gives CDR1 MGHRA, CDR2 YSYEKL. The CDR3 protein is CASSLSGTGKHEQFF. CDR3 DNA: TGCGCCAGCAGCCTCTCCGGGACAGGGAAGCATGAGCAGTTCTTC.

The chain recombines TRBV29-1 with TRBJ2-5, with D maybe TRBD2 (6 bases). Germline V lookup: CDR1 SQVTM, CDR2 ANQGSEA. Between the trimmed V and J ends, which lost 2 bases and 3 bases, there was a span of 7 bases. The CDR3 consists of 12 residues. CDR3 DNA sequence: TGCAGCGTTGAATGGGGGGAAGAGACCCAGTACTTC. Protein sequence: CSVEWGEETQYF.

The CDR3 region is CASSPGQGTNTGELFF. The DNA for the CDR3 is TGTGCCAGCAGCCCAGGACAGGGGACGAACACCGGGGAGCTGTTTTTT. The rearrangement uses TRBV5-4 and TRBJ2-2; 9 bases are a match to TRBD1. This CDR3 has 16 amino acids. The V gene's germline CDR1 is SGHNT and CDR2 YYREEE (reference sequence). After removal of 4 bases from V and 0 bases from J, the junction contained 4 bases not matched to a gene.

V usage is TRBV9 and J usage is TRBJ2-2, with 7 nucleotides matching TRBD2. This CDR3 has 15 residues. The V gene's germline CDR1 is SGDLS and CDR2 YYNGEE. The V and J ends lost 2 bases and 5 bases, in that order; junction bases with no gene match: 6. The CDR3 spells CASSVGGSPTGELFF. The CDR3, as DNA: TGTGCCAGCAGCGTGGGCGGGAGTCCTACCGGGGAGCTGTTTTTT.

The chain carries TRBV29-1 and TRBJ1-2; tentatively, D is TRBD1 (5 bases). CDR1 and CDR2 (germline): SQVTM, ANQGSEA. Trimming cost V 3 bases and J 8 bases, with 10 bases left between them. The CDR3 is 11 residues long. The CDR3 sequence: CSVEQGRGYTF. The CDR3, as DNA: TGCAGCGTTGAGCAGGGTCGGGGCTACACCTTC.

The CDR3, as DNA: TGCGCCAGCTCGCGGACCCTAGGGAGCACTGAAGCTTTCTTT. Translating it yields CASSRTLGSTEAFF. This chain uses TRBV5-1 with TRBJ1-1, with D unresolved. Germline V lookup: CDR1 SGHRS, CDR2 YFSETQ. The CDR3 covers 14 residues. Deletions cut 7 bases from V and 4 bases from J, with 17 bases between.

V gene TRBV2 combines with J gene TRBJ1-5; the D gene is possibly TRBD1 (6 bases). Germline V gene sequence: CDR1 SNHLY, CDR2 FYNNEI. The V end lost 6 bases, the J end lost 0 bases, and 12 bases lay between the germline ends. This CDR3 has 15 residues. In DNA form, the CDR3 reads TGTGCCAGCAGCTCGGACAGATATAGCAATCAGCCCCAGCATTTT. Translation: CASSSDRYSNQPQHF. The full variable domain, rest sourced from reference TRBV2 and TRBJ1-5, is EPEVTQTPSHQVTQMGQEVILRCVPISNHLYFYWYRQILGQKVEFLVSFYNNEISEKSEIFDDQFSVERPDGSNFTLKIRSTKLEDSAMYFCASSSDRYSNQPQHFGDGTRLSIL.

Written as DNA, the CDR3 is TGCGCCAGCAGCTTGGCCCTGAGTGGGGCGTACACAGATACGCAGTATTTT. Protein sequence: CASSLALSGAYTDTQYF. The V call is TRBV5-1, the J call TRBJ2-3; tentatively, D is TRBD1 (5 bases). Germline CDR1 and CDR2: SGHRS and YFSETQ. The CDR3 length is 17 residues. Trimming took 0 bases from V and 2 from J, leaving 16 bases between them.

This clone has a handful of counts. This sequence joins TRBV6-5 and TRBJ1-1; D is perhaps TRBD1 (6 bases). V lost 5 bases and J 12 bases, leaving 13 bases between the germline ends. Germline CDR1 and CDR2: MNHEY and SVGAGI. This CDR3 is built from 11 residues. The CDR3 DNA reads TGTGCCAGCAGTAACGGGGGGGCACCTTTCTTT. It codes for CASSNGGAPFF.

This rearrangement joins TRBV7-3 to TRBJ1-1; TRBD1 matches 7 bases. V dropped 5 bases and J dropped 5; count of bases not matched to a gene: 5. Germline V gene sequence: CDR1 SGHTA, CDR2 FQGTGA. The CDR3 runs to 13 residues. The CDR3, as DNA: TGTGCCAGCAGCCCCCAGACAGGGACTGAAGCTTTCTTT. The encoded protein is CASSPQTGTEAFF. Complete variable domain (other parts from reference TRBV7-3 and TRBJ1-1): GAGVSQTPSNKVTEKGKYVELRCDPISGHTALYWYRQSLGQGPEFLIYFQGTGAADDSGLPNDRFFAVRPEGSVSTLKIQRTERGDSAVYLCASSPQTGTEAFFGQGTRLTVV.

This sequence joins TRBV7-9 and TRBJ2-7; tentatively, D is TRBD1 (6 bases). In germline, CDR1 is SEHNR, CDR2 FQNEAQ (reference sequence). V lost 5 bases and J 12 bases, leaving 14 bases between the germline ends. This CDR3 has 11 amino acids. The CDR3 reads CASSNGQTLYV. CDR3 nucleotides: TGTGCCAGCAGCAACGGACAGACTCTGTACGTC.

This clone was recorded a few times. The CDR3 DNA sequence: TGTGCCAGCAGTTTCGGGGGACAGGGGGTCTTCGAGACCCAGTACTTC. Translation gives CASSFGGQGVFETQYF. This sequence joins TRBV27 and TRBJ2-5; 11 bases align to TRBD1. This CDR3 is built from 16 residues. V shed 3 bases and J 5 bases; nucleotides not matched to a gene: 8. CDR1 and CDR2 from the germline V gene are MNHEY and SMNVEV (reference sequence).

The rearrangement links TRBV7-9 to TRBJ1-2; 10 bases fit TRBD1. In germline, CDR1 is SEHNR, CDR2 FQNEAQ (reference sequence). CDR3 length equals 15 residues. J gave up 4 bases and V 5 bases, and 7 bases lay outside the gene matches. CDR3 coding DNA: TGTGCCAGCAGCGTCGGACAGGGGGTGGCCTATGGCTACACCTTC. As protein: CASSVGQGVAYGYTF.

The chain employs TRBV6-4 and TRBJ2-2, with 11 positions matching TRBD1. The junction had 2 bases not matched to a gene; V was cut back by 6 bases and J by 5 bases. This CDR3 region has 14 residues. Germline V gene sequence: CDR1 MRHNA, CDR2 SNTAGT. CDR3 loop: CASSRDRGTGELFF. The CDR3 DNA is TGTGCCAGCAGCCGGGACAGGGGGACCGGGGAGCTGTTTTTT.

This clone was observed a few times. The rearrangement joins TRBV27 to TRBJ2-7; 8 positions match TRBD1. The V gene end was trimmed by 5 bases and the J gene end by 3 bases; junction bases not matched to a gene: 9. From germline, CDR1 is MNHEY and CDR2 SMNVEV (reference sequence). The CDR3 runs 15 residues. The CDR3 DNA reads as TGTGCCAGCAGTCCCGCCGGGACAGGATACTACGAGCAGTACTTC. The encoded protein is CASSPAGTGYYEQYF.